The rows below give T cell receptor beta chains drawn from one sample of a study of T cells in Graves' hyperthyroidism and ophthalmopathy. A single record per CDR3 protein comes from TCRdb applying MiXCR to the multiplex PCR reads. Among around 600,000 distinct CDR3 sequences listed, about 14% were seen once. Sequenced material: blood. Receptors were obtained from a woman between 50 and 59 years old with Graves' ophthalmopathy. Each CDR3 is given with its conserved first and last residue. Each record gives: V gene, D gene, clone size, J gene, CDR3 DNA, CDR3 protein. The D gene is left open where the match is weak. Clone size is not always given. Where it is, it says once, few, many or a class for expanded clones.

v_gene: TRBV7-9
d_gene: TRBD1
abundance: few
j_gene: TRBJ1-5
CDR3nt: TGTGCCAGCAGCTTTAATCCGGGACAGGGGGGAAGCAATCAGCCCCAGCATTTT
CDR3aa: CASSFNPGQGGSNQPQHF

v_gene: TRBV5-1
d_gene: TRBD1
abundance: .
j_gene: TRBJ1-2
CDR3nt: TGCGCCAGCAGCACCGGGACAGTGCGTACTAACTATGGCTACACCTTC
CDR3aa: CASSTGTVRTNYGYTF

v_gene: TRBV11-3
d_gene: .
abundance: many
j_gene: TRBJ2-5
CDR3nt: TGTGCCAGCAGCTTTCCCCTAGAGACCCAGTACTTC
CDR3aa: CASSFPLETQYF

v_gene: TRBV6-1
d_gene: .
abundance: many
j_gene: TRBJ2-1
CDR3nt: TGTGCCAGCAGAACGGACATTTGGAACAATGAGCAGTTCTTC
CDR3aa: CASRTDIWNNEQFF

v_gene: TRBV30
d_gene: TRBD1
abundance: many
j_gene: TRBJ2-7
CDR3nt: TGTGCCTGGAACAAACGGGACAGCTCCTACGAGCAGTACTTC
CDR3aa: CAWNKRDSSYEQYF

v_gene: TRBV7-8
d_gene: TRBD1
abundance: many
j_gene: TRBJ1-1
CDR3nt: TGTGCCAGCAGCGGGGATCGGGACAGGGGGACAGATTTGAAGAGGACTGAAGCTTTCTTT
CDR3aa: CASSGDRDRGTDLKRTEAFF

v_gene: TRBV7-6
d_gene: TRBD1
abundance: few
j_gene: TRBJ2-7
CDR3nt: TGTGCCAGCAGCTGGACAGGTCCCGGCTACGAGCAGTACTTC
CDR3aa: CASSWTGPGYEQYF

v_gene: TRBV20-1
d_gene: .
abundance: many
j_gene: TRBJ2-1
CDR3nt: TGCAGTGCTAAGAGATTGGTAGCGGATGACAATGAGCAGTTCTTC
CDR3aa: CSAKRLVADDNEQFF

v_gene: TRBV20-1
d_gene: .
abundance: few
j_gene: TRBJ1-1
CDR3nt: TGCAGTGCTTCAGGGGTAACTTTGAACACTGAAGCTTTCTTT
CDR3aa: CSASGVTLNTEAFF

v_gene: TRBV7-2
d_gene: .
abundance: many
j_gene: TRBJ1-4
CDR3nt: TGTGCCAGCAGCTTAGATCGTCAGGGTAATGAAAAACTGTTTTTT
CDR3aa: CASSLDRQGNEKLFF

v_gene: TRBV28
d_gene: .
abundance: .
j_gene: TRBJ1-2
CDR3nt: TGTGCCAGCAGTTTGGGGGGGGGGGTCTGGAGCGGCTACACCTTC
CDR3aa: CASSLGGGVWSGYTF

v_gene: TRBV6-1
d_gene: TRBD1
abundance: .
j_gene: TRBJ2-7
CDR3nt: TGTGCCAGCAGTGAAGGGGGGACAGGGACCTACGAGCAGTACTTC
CDR3aa: CASSEGGTGTYEQYF

v_gene: TRBV20-1
d_gene: TRBD1
abundance: many
j_gene: TRBJ2-7
CDR3nt: TGCAGTGCTAGAGATAAAAGGACAGGGATCTACGAGCAGTACTTC
CDR3aa: CSARDKRTGIYEQYF

v_gene: TRBV4-1
d_gene: .
abundance: many
j_gene: TRBJ1-2
CDR3nt: TGCGCCAGCAGCCAAGATCAGGATCTCTATGGCTACACCTTC
CDR3aa: CASSQDQDLYGYTF

v_gene: TRBV28
d_gene: TRBD2
abundance: many
j_gene: TRBJ2-7
CDR3nt: TGTGCCAGCAAGACGCCGGGACTAGCGGGAGGGGTTTACGAGCAGTACTTC
CDR3aa: CASKTPGLAGGVYEQYF

v_gene: TRBV29-1
d_gene: TRBD2
abundance: few
j_gene: TRBJ2-5
CDR3nt: TGCAGCGTTGGGATCGGGACTAGCGGGATCCAAGAGACCCAGTACTTC
CDR3aa: CSVGIGTSGIQETQYF

v_gene: TRBV2
d_gene: TRBD2
abundance: many
j_gene: TRBJ2-1
CDR3nt: TGTGCCAGCAGCCTCCGGGAGGTAAATGAGCAGTTCTTC
CDR3aa: CASSLREVNEQFF

v_gene: TRBV5-1
d_gene: .
abundance: many
j_gene: TRBJ1-1
CDR3nt: TGCGCCAGCAGCTTGGAACCGGGGACGAACACTGAAGCTTTCTTT
CDR3aa: CASSLEPGTNTEAFF

v_gene: TRBV29-1
d_gene: .
abundance: .
j_gene: TRBJ2-5
CDR3nt: TGCAGCGTTGAAGCAGGGTTTGGGATGGGAGAGACCCAGTACTTC
CDR3aa: CSVEAGFGMGETQYF

v_gene: TRBV6-1
d_gene: .
abundance: few
j_gene: TRBJ2-2
CDR3nt: TGTGCCAGCGGGGGATACACCGGGGAGCTGTTTTTT
CDR3aa: CASGGYTGELFF

v_gene: TRBV20-1
d_gene: .
abundance: many
j_gene: TRBJ2-3
CDR3nt: TGCAGTGCTAGTCCGACAGCAGATACGCAGTATTTT
CDR3aa: CSASPTADTQYF

v_gene: TRBV27
d_gene: .
abundance: many
j_gene: TRBJ2-3
CDR3nt: TGTGCCGGCAGTTTACTCCTACCGGGAACAACAGATACGCAGTATTTT
CDR3aa: CAGSLLLPGTTDTQYF

v_gene: TRBV10-3
d_gene: .
abundance: many
j_gene: TRBJ2-7
CDR3nt: TGTGCCATCAGTGTGGACCCCGGGGTCCTAGAGGCCGAGCAGTACTTC
CDR3aa: CAISVDPGVLEAEQYF

v_gene: TRBV12-3/TRBV12-4
d_gene: .
abundance: few
j_gene: TRBJ2-7
CDR3nt: TGTGCCAGCAGCCCACACCTACAGGGTCCCTCCTACGAGCAGTACTTC
CDR3aa: CASSPHLQGPSYEQYF

v_gene: TRBV20-1
d_gene: .
abundance: few
j_gene: TRBJ1-4
CDR3nt: TGCAGTGCTAGAGTGAGGGGGGTGCCTAATGAAAAACTGTTTTTT
CDR3aa: CSARVRGVPNEKLFF

v_gene: TRBV7-9
d_gene: TRBD1
abundance: few
j_gene: TRBJ1-4
CDR3nt: TGTGCCAGCAGGCGGGACAGGGGGCCGTCCTATAATGAAAAACTGTTTTTT
CDR3aa: CASRRDRGPSYNEKLFF

v_gene: TRBV6-1
d_gene: TRBD1
abundance: many
j_gene: TRBJ2-7
CDR3nt: TGTGCCAGCTATCCCCCGGGACAGGTCTCCTACGAGCAGTACTTC
CDR3aa: CASYPPGQVSYEQYF

v_gene: TRBV19
d_gene: .
abundance: few
j_gene: TRBJ1-2
CDR3nt: TGTGCCAGTAGTAAACCGGGACAAGCTAACTATGGCTACACCTTC
CDR3aa: CASSKPGQANYGYTF

v_gene: TRBV3-1
d_gene: TRBD2
abundance: few
j_gene: TRBJ2-1
CDR3nt: TGTGCCAGCAGCTCCAGGACTAGCCCACTGAACAATGAGCAGTTCTTC
CDR3aa: CASSSRTSPLNNEQFF

v_gene: TRBV7-8
d_gene: TRBD2
abundance: .
j_gene: TRBJ2-1
CDR3nt: TGTGCCAGCAGTCCAGCGTGGCGGGAGAGCTACAATGAGCAGTTCTTC
CDR3aa: CASSPAWRESYNEQFF

v_gene: TRBV30
d_gene: .
abundance: many
j_gene: TRBJ2-7
CDR3nt: TGTGCCTGGAGGGAGGGACCCTCCTACGAGCAGTACTTC
CDR3aa: CAWREGPSYEQYF

v_gene: TRBV29-1
d_gene: TRBD2
abundance: many
j_gene: TRBJ2-1
CDR3nt: TGCAGCGTTGGTCGAGTAGCGGGAGTTAACAATGAGCAGTTCTTC
CDR3aa: CSVGRVAGVNNEQFF

v_gene: TRBV4-2
d_gene: .
abundance: .
j_gene: TRBJ1-1
CDR3nt: TGTGCCAGCAGCCAAGACGGGGGTTTGAACACTGAAGCTTTCTTT
CDR3aa: CASSQDGGLNTEAFF

v_gene: TRBV5-1
d_gene: .
abundance: many
j_gene: TRBJ1-2
CDR3nt: TGCGCCAGCAGCCTCGACAGGTCTCGTGGCTACACCTTC
CDR3aa: CASSLDRSRGYTF

v_gene: TRBV30
d_gene: .
abundance: many
j_gene: TRBJ1-5
CDR3nt: TGTGCCTGGAGTCCCGGGGGCAATCAGCCCCAGCATTTT
CDR3aa: CAWSPGGNQPQHF

v_gene: TRBV20-1
d_gene: .
abundance: many
j_gene: TRBJ2-7
CDR3nt: TGCAGTGCTAGTAAGACAGGCGCTTCCTACGAGCAGTACTTC
CDR3aa: CSASKTGASYEQYF

v_gene: TRBV24-1
d_gene: .
abundance: few
j_gene: TRBJ1-3
CDR3nt: TGTGCCACCAGTGACTCGCGGAGCTCTGGAAACACCATATATTTT
CDR3aa: CATSDSRSSGNTIYF

v_gene: TRBV6-1
d_gene: .
abundance: many
j_gene: TRBJ2-7
CDR3nt: TGTGCCAGCAGTGAACGAGGTGGGGTCGAGCAGTACTTC
CDR3aa: CASSERGGVEQYF

v_gene: TRBV7-2
d_gene: TRBD1
abundance: many
j_gene: TRBJ2-7
CDR3nt: TGTGCCAGCAGCGAACAGGGGGTCCCTACCTACGAGCAGTACTTC
CDR3aa: CASSEQGVPTYEQYF

v_gene: TRBV6-1
d_gene: .
abundance: many
j_gene: TRBJ1-2
CDR3nt: TGTGCCAGCAGGGGAGACTATGGCTACACCTTC
CDR3aa: CASRGDYGYTF

v_gene: TRBV6-5
d_gene: TRBD1
abundance: many
j_gene: TRBJ1-1
CDR3nt: TGTGCCAGCAGTTACGGGACAGGGGGCAGAAAAGCTTTCTTT
CDR3aa: CASSYGTGGRKAFF

v_gene: TRBV15
d_gene: .
abundance: few
j_gene: TRBJ2-7
CDR3nt: TGTGCCACCAGCAGAGGACTGAACTCCTACGAGCAGTACTTC
CDR3aa: CATSRGLNSYEQYF

v_gene: TRBV20-1
d_gene: TRBD2
abundance: many
j_gene: TRBJ2-7
CDR3nt: TGCAGTCCCGGGACTAGCGGCGGACGGGCCTACGAGCAGTACTTC
CDR3aa: CSPGTSGGRAYEQYF

v_gene: TRBV12-3/TRBV12-4
d_gene: .
abundance: many
j_gene: TRBJ1-2
CDR3nt: TGTGCCAGCAGTAATGACACCCCGAATGGCTACACCTTC
CDR3aa: CASSNDTPNGYTF

v_gene: TRBV19
d_gene: TRBD1
abundance: few
j_gene: TRBJ2-1
CDR3nt: TGTGCCAGTAGTATAGATAGTGTCAGGGGGCGTCCGAGGTTCTTC
CDR3aa: CASSIDSVRGRPRFF

v_gene: TRBV7-9
d_gene: TRBD1
abundance: many
j_gene: TRBJ2-1
CDR3nt: TGTGCCAGCAGCCCCCCGGGACAGGGATCCAATGAGCAGTTCTTC
CDR3aa: CASSPPGQGSNEQFF

v_gene: TRBV5-6
d_gene: TRBD2
abundance: many
j_gene: TRBJ2-5
CDR3nt: TGTGCCAGCAGCTTGGCCCTAGCGGGAGGAACCGAGACCCAGTACTTC
CDR3aa: CASSLALAGGTETQYF

v_gene: TRBV28
d_gene: TRBD1
abundance: .
j_gene: TRBJ1-4
CDR3nt: TGTGCCAGCAGTTTAGGGACAGTTTTGGAGGAAAAACTGTTTTTT
CDR3aa: CASSLGTVLEEKLFF

v_gene: TRBV6-2/TRBV6-3
d_gene: TRBD1
abundance: many
j_gene: TRBJ2-1
CDR3nt: TGTGCCAGCAGTTACCTAGGAGGGGGACAGGGGAAACGCGGGGAGCAGTTCTTC
CDR3aa: CASSYLGGGQGKRGEQFF

v_gene: TRBV19
d_gene: .
abundance: few
j_gene: TRBJ2-7
CDR3nt: TGTGCCAGTAGGCAGGGTGACGAGCAGTACTTC
CDR3aa: CASRQGDEQYF

v_gene: TRBV3-1
d_gene: .
abundance: many
j_gene: TRBJ1-1
CDR3nt: TGTGCCAGCAGCCAAGAAATCAGGTTGATGAACACTGAAGCTTTCTTT
CDR3aa: CASSQEIRLMNTEAFF

v_gene: TRBV7-2
d_gene: .
abundance: many
j_gene: TRBJ1-2
CDR3nt: TGTGCCAGCAGCTTAGCTCGTGGGGGGCTGAACTATGGCTACACCTTC
CDR3aa: CASSLARGGLNYGYTF

v_gene: TRBV28
d_gene: TRBD2
abundance: many
j_gene: TRBJ2-1
CDR3nt: TGTGCCAGCAGTTTTATAGCGGGAGGATTGCGTTACAATGAGCAGTTCTTC
CDR3aa: CASSFIAGGLRYNEQFF

v_gene: TRBV28
d_gene: TRBD1
abundance: .
j_gene: TRBJ2-7
CDR3nt: TGTGCCAGCAGTTCGGACAGGGGGCATGGCGGCGAGCAGTACTTC
CDR3aa: CASSSDRGHGGEQYF

v_gene: TRBV11-2
d_gene: .
abundance: .
j_gene: TRBJ2-1
CDR3nt: TGTGCCAGCAGGGGCGGGGATGAGCAGTTCTTC
CDR3aa: CASRGGDEQFF

v_gene: TRBV2
d_gene: TRBD1
abundance: many
j_gene: TRBJ1-2
CDR3nt: TGTGCCAGCAGCCCAACTAGACAGGGAGATGGCTACACCTTC
CDR3aa: CASSPTRQGDGYTF

v_gene: TRBV20-1
d_gene: TRBD2
abundance: few
j_gene: TRBJ2-1
CDR3nt: TGCAGTGCTAAGCGGGACTATTACAATGAGCAGTTCTTC
CDR3aa: CSAKRDYYNEQFF

v_gene: TRBV28
d_gene: .
abundance: many
j_gene: TRBJ1-5
CDR3nt: TGTGCCAGCAGTCCCCGAGGACAGAGACACAATCAGCCCCAGCATTTT
CDR3aa: CASSPRGQRHNQPQHF

v_gene: TRBV29-1
d_gene: .
abundance: few
j_gene: TRBJ2-1
CDR3nt: TGCAGCGTTCGCGGGATCTTCGGCGATGAGCAGTTCTTC
CDR3aa: CSVRGIFGDEQFF

v_gene: TRBV6-1
d_gene: .
abundance: .
j_gene: TRBJ1-2
CDR3nt: TGTGCCAGCAGTGAAGGCACAGGTACACGTAACTATGGCTACACCTTC
CDR3aa: CASSEGTGTRNYGYTF